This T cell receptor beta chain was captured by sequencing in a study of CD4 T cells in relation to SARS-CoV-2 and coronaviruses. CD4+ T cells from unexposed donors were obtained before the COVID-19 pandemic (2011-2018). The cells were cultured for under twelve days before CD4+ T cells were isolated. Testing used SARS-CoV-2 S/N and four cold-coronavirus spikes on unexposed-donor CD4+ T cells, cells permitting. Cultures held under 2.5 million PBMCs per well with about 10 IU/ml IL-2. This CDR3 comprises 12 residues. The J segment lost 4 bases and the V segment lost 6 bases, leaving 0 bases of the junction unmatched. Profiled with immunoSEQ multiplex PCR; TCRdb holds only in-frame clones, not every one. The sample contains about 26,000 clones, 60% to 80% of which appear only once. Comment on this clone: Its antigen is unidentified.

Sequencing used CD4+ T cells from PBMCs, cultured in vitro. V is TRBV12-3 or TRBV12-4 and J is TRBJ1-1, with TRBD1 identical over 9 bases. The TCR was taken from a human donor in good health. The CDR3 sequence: CASRTGGTEAFF. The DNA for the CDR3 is TGTGCCAGCAGGACAGGGGGCACTGAAGCTTTCTTT.